This T cell receptor beta chain appears in the sequencing data of a study of shared clonotypes between healthy human individuals. This CDR3 comprises 15 residues. With 6 bases clipped from V and 2 bases from J, the junction kept 5 bases outside the gene matches. Germline V gives CDR1 MNHEY, CDR2 SMNVEV (reference sequence). Produced via immunoSEQ multiplex PCR; TCRdb's table is partial and in-frame only. The table lists some 380,000 clones, about 97% of them singletons. The donor population consisted of healthy HIV-negative adults with no recent acute infections or vaccinations. The chain has TRBV27 and TRBJ2-1; TRBD2 aligns across 9 bases. Sequencing was done on a sample of memory CD8+ T cells sorted from blood. Described subset: CD45RO+ cells pooled with CCR7-negative TemRA cells. The source of this sequence is a man aged 25 to 40 in good health. Written as DNA, the CDR3 is TGTGCCAGCAGACTAATAGCGGGGGCCTACAATGAGCAGTTCTTC. Its translation: CASRLIAGAYNEQFF.